The source of this TCR beta chain is a study of blood T cell repertoires in COVID-19. Study background: Acute-phase and convalescent COVID-19 samples originated in the United States, Italy and Spain.

Per germline, CDR1 SGHRS and CDR2 YFSETQ. J was trimmed by 4 bases and V by 0 bases; bases with no gene match: 11. CDR3 length: 17 residues. Sequencing used immunoSEQ multiplex PCR; TCRdb keeps in-frame clones, though not all of them. The profile shows about 210,000 clones, over 80% of them singletons. This TCR derives from a man aged 18 to 35 with acute COVID-19. This chain links TRBV5-1 with TRBJ2-7; 9 bases fit TRBD2. Sequenced material: PBMCs or T cells enriched from blood (not recorded which). DNA of the CDR3: TGCGCCAGCAGCTTGGAGTCTCTAATAGCGGGAGATTACGAGCAGTACTTC. As protein: CASSLESLIAGDYEQYF.